The clone carrying this T cell receptor beta chain has more than one count but fewer than ten. Trimming stripped 0 bases from V and 8 bases from J, with 11 bases between. Germline V gene sequence: CDR1 SGHRS, CDR2 YFSETQ. The CDR3 is made up of 13 amino acids. The patients all showed relapse after autologous stem cell transplantation, while their brentuximab vedotin exposure varied. The authors purified CD4+ T cells from thawed PBMCs by magnetic negative selection. This sample is drawn from a study of PD-1 blockade in classical Hodgkin lymphoma. Sequencing used immunoSEQ multiplex PCR; TCRdb keeps in-frame clones, though not all of them. The sample holds about 35,000 clones, 80% to 95% seen once.

The source is a human donor with classical Hodgkin lymphoma. This chain uses TRBV5-1 with TRBJ1-2; tentative D call: TRBD1 (5 bases). The starting material was CD4+ T cells from blood, obtained at baseline. The CDR3 spells CASSLGQGGGYTF. CDR3 nucleotides: TGCGCCAGCAGCTTGGGGCAGGGAGGCGGCTACACCTTC.